The 15 T cell receptor beta chains below come from one sample, sequenced in a study of blood T cell repertoires in COVID-19. Clones were read by immunoSEQ multiplex PCR, and TCRdb kept only the in-frame ones, dropping some. The sample has 160,000 or so clones, around 89% seen once. The sequencing input was peripheral blood. Receptors were obtained from a middle-aged woman with acute or convalescent COVID-19.

The chain is built from TRBV7-9 and TRBJ2-1; 15 bases map to TRBD2. Germline CDR1 reads SEHNR; CDR2 reads FQNEAQ (reference sequence). The length of the CDR3 is 17 residues. V dropped 0 bases and J dropped 7; count of bases not matched to a gene: 4. CDR3 DNA sequence: TGTGCCAGCAGCTTAGCGGCCGGGACTAGCGGGAGGAATGAGCAGTTCTTC. It codes for CASSLAAGTSGRNEQFF. Using reference TRBV7-9 and TRBJ2-1 for the parts outside the CDR3, the full variable domain is DTGVSQNPRHKITKRGQNVTFRCDPISEHNRLYWYRQTLGQGPEFLTYFQNEAQLEKSRLLSDRFSAERPKGSFSTLEIQRTEQGDSAMYLCASSLAAGTSGRNEQFFGPGTRLTVL.

The gene calls are TRBV24-1 and TRBJ2-1; 9 bases are a match to TRBD1. From germline, CDR1 is KGHDR and CDR2 SFDVKD. After removal of 2 bases from V and 3 bases from J, the junction contained 7 bases not matched to a gene. This CDR3 contains 17 residues. This chain's CDR3 is CATSDSLTGGNYNEQFF. CDR3 DNA sequence: TGTGCCACCAGTGATTCCTTGACAGGGGGAAACTACAATGAGCAGTTCTTC.

Only one count was recorded for this clone. The CDR3 coding sequence is TGTGCCAGCAGTTTTCCAGGGGGTGAAGATACGCAGTATTTT. It codes for CASSFPGGEDTQYF. This chain connects TRBV27 to TRBJ2-3; 7 bases map to TRBD1. CDR3 size: 14 residues. V gave up 3 bases and J gave up 5 bases; unmatched junction bases: 5. Germline CDR1 reads MNHEY; CDR2 reads SMNVEV (reference sequence).

V gene TRBV6-2 or TRBV6-3 combines with J gene TRBJ2-5; D is uncertain. Deletions cut 5 bases from V and 3 bases from J, with 7 bases between. The CDR3 sequence is 12 residues long. Germline V gives CDR1 MNHEY, CDR2 SVGEGT. Here the CDR3 DNA reads TGTGCCAGCAGTCCAGTGGAAGAGACCCAGTACTTC. Its translation: CASSPVEETQYF.

Turning to this clone: Different DNA sequences within this sample yield the same CDR3. The V and J genes are TRBV15 and TRBJ1-1, with D perhaps matching TRBD1 (5 bases). V was cut by 5 bases and J by 8 bases, with 9 bases left in between. The CDR3 consists of 11 residues. Germline CDR1 is LNHNV and CDR2 is YYDKDF (reference sequence). This CDR3 reads CATSLRGEAFF. CDR3 in DNA: TGTGCCACCAGCCTTCGGGGGGAAGCTTTCTTT.

This chain uses TRBV30 with TRBJ2-2; 12 nucleotides align to TRBD2. Germline V gives CDR1 GTSNPN, CDR2 SVGIG (reference sequence). J gave up 2 bases and V 2 bases, and 9 bases lay outside the gene matches. The CDR3 loop spans 18 amino acids. This CDR3 reads CAWSPRTSGDPNTGELFF. The CDR3 DNA sequence: TGTGCCTGGAGTCCCCGGACTAGCGGGGATCCAAACACCGGGGAGCTGTTTTTT. Supplemented by reference TRBV30 and TRBJ2-2, the full variable domain reads SQTIHQWPATLVQPVGSPLSLECTVEGTSNPNLYWYRQAAGRGLQLLFYSVGIGQISSEVPQNLSASRPQDRQFILSSKKLLLSDSGFYLCAWSPRTSGDPNTGELFFGEGSRLTVL.

V gene TRBV9 combines with J gene TRBJ2-3, with 7 bases lining up with TRBD2. Germline loops: CDR1 SGDLS, CDR2 YYNGEE. The ends lost 4 bases at V and 0 bases at J; junction bases unmatched: 8. This CDR3 has 16 residues. CDR3 sequence (DNA): TGTGCCAGCAGCCCCCAGTCTAGCGGAAGCACAGATACGCAGTATTTT. Its translation: CASSPQSSGSTDTQYF.

V usage is TRBV3-1 (or the pseudogene TRBV3-2) and J usage is TRBJ1-1; 7 nucleotides agree with TRBD1. Germline V gene sequence: CDR1 LGHDT, CDR2 YNNKEL (reference sequence). This CDR3 region has 14 residues. J lost 5 bases, V lost 1 base, and 4 bases had no gene match. The CDR3 spells CASSQVPGQTEAFF. The DNA of the CDR3 is TGTGCCAGCAGCCAAGTCCCGGGACAGACTGAAGCTTTCTTT.

The J gene is TRBJ2-7, the V gene TRBV5-6; D unclear. Trimming removed 0 bases from V and 2 bases from J, with 9 bases in between. There are 14 residues in the CDR3. Germline CDR1 reads SGHDT; CDR2 reads YYEEEE. The CDR3 coding sequence is TGTGCCAGCAGCTTGGTGGTCAGAACCTACGAGCAGTACTTC. This gives the protein CASSLVVRTYEQYF.

The chain carries TRBV24-1 and TRBJ2-2, with D unclear. The CDR3 contains 14 residues. V lost 1 base and J lost 3, with 5 bases in between. Germline-derived CDR1 and CDR2 are KGHDR and SFDVKD. The CDR3 sequence: CATSDFQDTGELFF. The CDR3 DNA follows: TGTGCCACCAGTGATTTCCAGGACACCGGGGAGCTGTTTTTT.

This sequence joins TRBV7-6 and TRBJ2-2; no clear D gene. Germline values: CDR1 SGHVS, CDR2 FNYEAQ. The CDR3 length is 15 residues. V was trimmed by 3 bases and J by 2 bases, leaving 10 bases between them. CDR3 amino acids: CASSLPNSNTGELFF. For the CDR3, the DNA is TGTGCCAGCAGCTTGCCCAATAGTAACACCGGGGAGCTGTTTTTT.

The V gene is TRBV19, the J gene TRBJ1-4; D is unresolved. Trimming left V 2 bases short and J 8 bases short, with 12 bases between. Germline-derived CDR1 and CDR2 are LNHDA and SQIVND (reference sequence). This CDR3 is built from 14 residues. CDR3: CASSISGLEEKLFF. The DNA of the CDR3 is TGTGCCAGTAGTATATCGGGGTTGGAAGAAAAACTGTTTTTT.

The chain combines TRBV2 with TRBJ1-5; unclear D gene. Trimming cost V 3 bases and J 3 bases, with 12 bases left between them. The CDR3 sequence is 15 residues long. Germline lookup yields CDR1 SNHLY and CDR2 FYNNEI. In DNA form, the CDR3 reads TGTGCCAGCAGTGAGGAGGGCGTAAACAATCAGCCCCAGCATTTT. Protein: CASSEEGVNNQPQHF. Supplemented by reference TRBV2 and TRBJ1-5, the full variable domain reads EPEVTQTPSHQVTQMGQEVILRCVPISNHLYFYWYRQILGQKVEFLVSFYNNEISEKSEIFDDQFSVERPDGSNFTLKIRSTKLEDSAMYFCASSEEGVNNQPQHFGDGTRLSIL.

The V call is TRBV6-5, the J call TRBJ2-7; perhaps TRBD2 as D (5 bases). The CDR3 contains 14 residues. V dropped 5 bases and J dropped 5 bases, with 16 bases sitting between them. Germline CDR1 and CDR2: MNHEY and SVGAGI. The CDR3 reads CASSRALLVDEQYF. In DNA, the CDR3 is TGTGCCAGCAGTCGAGCCCTACTAGTTGACGAGCAGTACTTC.

The chain uses TRBV6-1 and TRBJ2-7; TRBD1 agrees at 7 bases. Germline V gene data show CDR1 as MNHNS and CDR2 as SASEGT. The trim removed 1 base at V and 4 bases at J, leaving 7 bases unmatched. This CDR3 region has 15 residues. CDR3 amino acids: CASSEVGQVLYEQYF. CDR3 DNA: TGTGCCAGCAGTGAAGTCGGACAGGTTCTATACGAGCAGTACTTC.